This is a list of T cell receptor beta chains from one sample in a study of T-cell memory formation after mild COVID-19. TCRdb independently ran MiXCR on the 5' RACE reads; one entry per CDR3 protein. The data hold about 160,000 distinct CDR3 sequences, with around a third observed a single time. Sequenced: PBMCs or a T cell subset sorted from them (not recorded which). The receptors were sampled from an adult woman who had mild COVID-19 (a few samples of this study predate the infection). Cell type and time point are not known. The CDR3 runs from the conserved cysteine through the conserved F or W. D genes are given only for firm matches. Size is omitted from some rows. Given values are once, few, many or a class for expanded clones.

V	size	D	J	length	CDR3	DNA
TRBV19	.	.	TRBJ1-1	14	CASSFTTENTEAFF	TGTGCCAGTAGTTTTACGACGGAGAACACTGAAGCTTTCTTT
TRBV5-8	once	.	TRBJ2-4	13	CASSLGVGNIQYF	TGTGCCAGCAGCTTGGGAGTGGGAAACATTCAGTACTTC
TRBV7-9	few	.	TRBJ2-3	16	CASSLAGQGLADTQYF	TGTGCCAGCAGCTTAGCTGGGCAGGGGTTAGCAGATACGCAGTATTTT
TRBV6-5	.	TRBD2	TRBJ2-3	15	CASRGLAGASGTQYF	TGTGCCAGCAGAGGACTAGCGGGGGCATCGGGTACGCAGTATTTT
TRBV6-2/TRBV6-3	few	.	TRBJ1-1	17	CASSHPGWGAPNTEAFF	TGTGCCAGCAGTCATCCCGGGTGGGGGGCCCCGAACACTGAAGCTTTCTTT
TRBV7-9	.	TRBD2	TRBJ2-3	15	CASARSGRGTGTQYF	TGTGCCAGCGCCAGGAGCGGGAGGGGGACCGGTACGCAGTATTTT
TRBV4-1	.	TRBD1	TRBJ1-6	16	CASSQDKRDRVSPLHF	TGCGCCAGCAGCCAAGATAAGAGGGACAGGGTCTCACCCCTCCACTTT
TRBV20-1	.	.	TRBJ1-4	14	CSARVWGANEKLFF	TGCAGTGCTAGAGTTTGGGGGGCTAATGAAAAACTGTTTTTT
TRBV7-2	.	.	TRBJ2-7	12	CASSQGTFEQYF	TGTGCCAGCAGCCAGGGGACCTTCGAGCAGTACTTC
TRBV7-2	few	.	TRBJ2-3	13	CASSLWGSDTQYF	TGTGCCAGCAGCTTATGGGGGTCAGATACGCAGTATTTT
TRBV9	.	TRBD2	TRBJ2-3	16	CASSAGTSGFTDTQYF	TGTGCCAGCAGCGCGGGGACTAGCGGTTTCACAGATACGCAGTATTTT
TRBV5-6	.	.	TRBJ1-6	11	CASSSTRTLHF	TGTGCCAGCAGCTCGACACGCACCCTCCACTTT
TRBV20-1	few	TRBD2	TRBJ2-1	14	CSARAGGHGNEQFF	TGCAGTGCTAGAGCGGGGGGGCACGGTAATGAGCAGTTCTTC
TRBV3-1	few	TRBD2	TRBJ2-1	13	CASRLAGFNEQFF	TGTGCCAGCAGACTAGCGGGTTTTAATGAGCAGTTCTTC
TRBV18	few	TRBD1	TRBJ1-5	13	CASSPNRGQPQHF	TGTGCCAGCTCACCGAACAGGGGACAGCCCCAGCATTTT
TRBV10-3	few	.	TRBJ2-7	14	CAIGDSQGTGEQYF	TGTGCCATCGGGGACTCACAGGGTACGGGGGAGCAGTACTTC
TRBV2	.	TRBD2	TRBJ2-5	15	CASRVGTSRLETQYF	TGTGCCAGCAGGGTTGGGACTAGTCGGTTGGAGACCCAGTACTTC
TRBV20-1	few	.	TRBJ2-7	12	CSAGVGSYEQYF	TGCAGTGCTGGGGTGGGATCCTACGAGCAGTACTTC
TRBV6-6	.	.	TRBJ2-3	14	CASSYSSLTDTQYF	TGTGCCAGCAGTTACTCGAGCCTCACAGATACGCAGTATTTT
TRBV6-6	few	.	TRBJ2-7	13	CASSLRRDTPRYF	TGTGCCAGCAGTCTCCGCCGGGACACCCCTCGGTACTTC
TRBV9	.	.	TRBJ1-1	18	CASSVGPRKGPANTEAFF	TGTGCCAGCAGCGTAGGACCGCGTAAGGGACCTGCGAACACTGAAGCTTTCTTT
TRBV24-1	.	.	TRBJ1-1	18	CATSTPRGPLSSNTEAFF	TGTGCCACCAGTACTCCGCGGGGGCCCCTTTCGTCGAACACTGAAGCTTTCTTT
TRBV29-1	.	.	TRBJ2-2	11	CSVFGSGELFF	TGCAGCGTTTTCGGCTCCGGGGAGCTGTTTTTT
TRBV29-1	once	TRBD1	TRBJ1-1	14	CSVEVQGEGTEAFF	TGCAGCGTTGAAGTACAGGGGGAGGGCACTGAAGCTTTCTTT
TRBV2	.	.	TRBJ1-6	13	CASLSPGYSPLHF	TGTGCCAGTCTATCCCCGGGGTATTCACCCCTCCACTTT
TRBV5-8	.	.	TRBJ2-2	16	CASSLARIANTGELFF	TGTGCCAGCAGCTTGGCTAGGATTGCGAACACCGGGGAGCTGTTTTTT
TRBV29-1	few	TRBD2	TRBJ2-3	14	CSVAGGHDTDTQYF	TGCAGCGTTGCGGGGGGGCATGACACAGATACGCAGTATTTT